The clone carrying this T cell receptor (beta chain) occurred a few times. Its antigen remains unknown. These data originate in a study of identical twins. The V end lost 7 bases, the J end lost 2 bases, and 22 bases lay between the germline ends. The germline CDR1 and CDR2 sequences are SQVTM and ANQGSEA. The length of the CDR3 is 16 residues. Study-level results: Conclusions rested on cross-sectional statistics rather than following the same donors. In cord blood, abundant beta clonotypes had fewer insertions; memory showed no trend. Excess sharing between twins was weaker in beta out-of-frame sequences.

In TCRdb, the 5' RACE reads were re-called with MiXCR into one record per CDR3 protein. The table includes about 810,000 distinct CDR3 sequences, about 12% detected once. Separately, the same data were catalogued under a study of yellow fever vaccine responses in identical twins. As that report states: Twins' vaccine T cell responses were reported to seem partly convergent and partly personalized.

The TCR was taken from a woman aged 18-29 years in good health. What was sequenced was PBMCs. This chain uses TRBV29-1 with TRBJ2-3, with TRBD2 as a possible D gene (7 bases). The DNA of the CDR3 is TGCAGCGCCGGGGGAGGGACAATTTTAAACACAGATACGCAGTATTTT. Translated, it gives CSAGGGTILNTDTQYF.